One and the same sample provided the 26 T cell receptor beta chains below, sequenced in a study of blood T cell repertoires in COVID-19. Using immunoSEQ multiplex PCR, the repertoire was profiled, and TCRdb retains in-frame clones only, with some absent. The sample holds 150,000 to 200,000 clones; about 86% are singletons and the top ten take more than 7.5%. The sequenced sample consisted of peripheral blood. These receptors all come from a man aged 45-60 years with active or convalescent COVID-19.

The rearrangement links TRBV7-3 to TRBJ1-2; 9 bases line up with TRBD1. V shed 0 bases, J shed 3 bases, and the junction held 5 bases outside the gene matches. CDR1 SGHTA and CDR2 FQGTGA come from the germline V gene. This CDR3 is 16 amino acids long. The CDR3 DNA follows: TGTGCCAGCAGCTTAACGGGGGGACAGGGTCACTATGGCTACACCTTC. It yields the protein CASSLTGGQGHYGYTF.

V gene TRBV7-9 combines with J gene TRBJ2-7; 8 bases line up with TRBD1. The CDR3 consists of 14 residues. The germline gives CDR1 SEHNR, CDR2 FQNEAQ (reference sequence). Trimming at V came to 4 bases and at J to 6 bases, leaving 8 bases not matched to a gene. CDR3 coding DNA: TGTGCCAGCAGCTCACCTGACAGGGGTGGCGAGCAGTACTTC. Residues: CASSSPDRGGEQYF.

This clone was seen once. This chain uses TRBV5-1 with TRBJ1-4; D remains unclear. The CDR3 runs to 13 residues. Germline V gene data show CDR1 as SGHRS and CDR2 as YFSETQ. V dropped 0 bases and J dropped 8 bases, with 8 bases sitting between them. The CDR3 DNA sequence: TGCGCCAGCAGCTTGGGACAACGGGAAAAACTGTTTTTT. This sequence encodes CASSLGQREKLFF. Supplemented by reference TRBV5-1 and TRBJ1-4, the full variable domain reads KAGVTQTPRYLIKTRGQQVTLSCSPISGHRSVSWYQQTPGQGLQFLFEYFSETQRNKGNFPGRFSGRQFSNSRSEMNVSTLELGDSALYLCASSLGQREKLFFGSGTQLSVL.

The V and J genes are TRBV5-4 and TRBJ2-1; 13 bases map to TRBD2. Germline V gives CDR1 SGHNT, CDR2 YYREEE (reference sequence). CDR3 length: 16 residues. V gave up 1 base and J gave up 8 bases; unmatched junction bases: 6. In DNA, the CDR3 is TGTGCCAGCAGCTTGTCGGGACTAGCGGGATCCCATGAGCAGTTCTTC. Encoded protein: CASSLSGLAGSHEQFF.

The chain combines TRBV19 with TRBJ2-2; 7 positions match TRBD1. V lost 6 bases, J lost 1 base, and 2 bases stayed unmatched. The CDR3 has 14 amino acids. CDR1 and CDR2 (germline): LNHDA, SQIVND (reference sequence). The CDR3 here is CASRGGLNTGELFF. CDR3 DNA sequence: TGTGCCAGTAGAGGGGGCTTGAACACCGGGGAGCTGTTTTTT.

The chain is built from TRBV7-2 and TRBJ1-5; D might be TRBD1 (6 bases). The CDR3 runs 15 residues. Looked up from germline, CDR1 is SGHTA and CDR2 is FQGNSA. The V and J ends lost 5 bases and 5 bases respectively, with 16 bases between them. The CDR3 is CASSPHRDGDQPQHF. CDR3 bases: TGTGCCAGCAGCCCCCACAGGGACGGCGATCAGCCCCAGCATTTT.

Here the CDR3 DNA reads TGTGCCAGCAGCCCGGACTGGCCCTCCTACAATGAGCAGTTCTTC. This gives the protein CASSPDWPSYNEQFF. The rearrangement joins TRBV14 to TRBJ2-1, with a possible D match to TRBD2 (5 bases). V lost 4 bases and J lost 0, with 10 bases in between. Germline CDR1 is SGHDN and CDR2 is FVKESK. The CDR3 has 15 residues.

In DNA, the CDR3 is TGTGCCTGGAGTGTAGGCGGGGGCCTCTCCTACGAGCAGTACTTC. It specifies CAWSVGGGLSYEQYF. This chain joins TRBV30 and TRBJ2-7, with D perhaps TRBD2 (7 bases). Germline V CDR1 and CDR2: GTSNPN, SVGIG (reference sequence). V was trimmed by 0 bases and J by 0 bases, leaving 12 bases between them. This CDR3 contains 15 residues.

The table lists this clone with a few counts. This chain uses TRBV29-1 with TRBJ1-2; D perhaps matches TRBD1 (5 bases). CDR1 and CDR2 (germline): SQVTM, ANQGSEA. This CDR3 comprises 12 residues. Trimming removed 7 bases from V and 7 bases from J, with 16 bases in between. Here the CDR3 DNA reads TGCAGCGCCCTTTCCCAGGGTGGTGGCTACACCTTC. Its protein is CSALSQGGGYTF.

On this clone itself: Distinct nucleotide sequences in the sample also encode this CDR3. V is TRBV7-3 and J is TRBJ1-1; TRBD1 matches at 8 bases. After removal of 2 bases from V and 2 bases from J, the junction contained 1 base not matched to a gene. The germline gives CDR1 SGHTA, CDR2 FQGTGA. The CDR3 loop spans 14 amino acids. DNA for the CDR3: TGTGCCAGCAGCTTAGGACAGGGTAACACTGAAGCTTTCTTT. Protein: CASSLGQGNTEAFF.

The genes are TRBV6-5 and TRBJ2-7; D is perhaps TRBD2 (5 bases). Germline assignment: CDR1 MNHEY and CDR2 SVGAGI. The CDR3 is made up of 13 amino acids. V was clipped by 6 bases and J by 5 bases, with 14 bases between them. CDR3 in DNA: TGTGCCAGCAGAAGGGTGCACGGGGACGAGCAGTACTTC. Its protein is CASRRVHGDEQYF.

The chain carries TRBV18 and TRBJ1-1, with D perhaps TRBD1 (6 bases). This CDR3 comprises 16 residues. V lost 0 bases and J 2 bases, leaving 13 bases between the germline ends. Germline CDR1 is KGHSH and CDR2 is LQKENI. CDR3 loop: CASSPPTGGINTEAFF. CDR3 DNA: TGTGCCAGCTCACCACCGACAGGTGGAATAAACACTGAAGCTTTCTTT.

The J gene is TRBJ2-2, the V gene TRBV15; TRBD2 is a possible D gene (7 bases). V lost 1 base and J lost 7, with 10 bases in between. The CDR3 is 14 amino acids. Germline CDR1 is LNHNV and CDR2 is YYDKDF (reference sequence). The CDR3 protein is CATSRGGGIGELFF. CDR3 bases: TGTGCCACCAGCAGAGGCGGGGGCATCGGGGAGCTGTTTTTT. The complete variable domain, with remaining parts taken from reference TRBV15 and TRBJ2-2, reads DAMVIQNPRYQVTQFGKPVTLSCSQTLNHNVMYWYQQKSSQAPKLLFHYYDKDFNNEADTPDNFQSRRPNTSFCFLDIRSPGLGDTAMYLCATSRGGGIGELFFGEGSRLTVL.

The gene calls are TRBV2 and TRBJ2-2, with 9 bases lining up with TRBD1. Germline CDR1 is SNHLY and CDR2 is FYNNEI. Trimming at V came to 5 bases and at J to 8 bases, leaving 6 bases not matched to a gene. The CDR3 is made up of 14 amino acids. The CDR3 loop reads CASSPQGAGGELFF. The DNA for the CDR3 is TGTGCCAGCAGTCCACAGGGGGCTGGGGGGGAGCTGTTTTTT. The full variable domain, its missing parts supplied by reference TRBV2 and TRBJ2-2, is EPEVTQTPSHQVTQMGQEVILRCVPISNHLYFYWYRQILGQKVEFLVSFYNNEISEKSEIFDDQFSVERPDGSNFTLKIRSTKLEDSAMYFCASSPQGAGGELFFGEGSRLTVL.

V usage is TRBV19 and J usage is TRBJ2-2, with 7 nucleotides matching TRBD1. This CDR3 is 15 amino acids long. Trimming took 7 bases from V and 4 from J; bases not matched to a gene: 9. Per germline, CDR1 LNHDA and CDR2 SQIVND (reference sequence). In DNA, the CDR3 is TGTGCCAGTACCTTCACCCGGACAGGCACCGGGGAGCTGTTTTTT. It encodes CASTFTRTGTGELFF. Combining the CDR3 with reference TRBV19 and TRBJ2-2 gives the whole variable domain DGGITQSPKYLFRKEGQNVTLSCEQNLNHDAMYWYRQDPGQGLRLIYYSQIVNDFQKGDIAEGYSVSREKKESFPLTVTSAQKNPTAFYLCASTFTRTGTGELFFGEGSRLTVL.

The chain combines TRBV25-1 with TRBJ1-1; D might be TRBD1 (6 bases). With 1 base removed from V and 0 bases from J, the gap between germline ends came to 15 bases. CDR1 is MGHDK and CDR2 is SYGVNS in the germline V gene. The CDR3 has 17 amino acids. In DNA form, the CDR3 reads TGTGCCAGCAGTGAATCGGGAACAGGGACAATGAACACTGAAGCTTTCTTT. Translating it yields CASSESGTGTMNTEAFF.

J is TRBJ2-2 and V is TRBV2; 7 nucleotides agree with TRBD2. Losses at the gene ends were 3 bases for V and 5 bases for J; bases not matched to a gene: 6. From germline, CDR1 is SNHLY and CDR2 FYNNEI. This CDR3 has 15 amino acids. CDR3 in DNA: TGTGCCAGCAGTGATCCGGGGGGTCGTACCGGGGAGCTGTTTTTT. It translates to CASSDPGGRTGELFF.

This chain connects TRBV28 to TRBJ1-4; 10 nucleotides line up with TRBD1. The CDR3 runs to 15 residues. V trimming: 3 bases; J trimming: 8 bases; junction bases outside the gene matches: 6. CDR1 is MDHEN and CDR2 is SYDVKM in the germline V gene. CDR3 in amino acids: CASSFGDRGGEKLFF. The CDR3 DNA follows: TGTGCCAGCAGTTTTGGGGACAGGGGAGGGGAAAAACTGTTTTTT. The full variable domain, rest sourced from reference TRBV28 and TRBJ1-4, is DVKVTQSSRYLVKRTGEKVFLECVQDMDHENMFWYRQDPGLGLRLIYFSYDVKMKEKGDIPEGYSVSREKKERFSLILESASTNQTSMYLCASSFGDRGGEKLFFGSGTQLSVL.

The rearrangement joins TRBV7-2 to TRBJ1-3, with unresolved D. The CDR3 sequence is 15 residues long. The V end lost 0 bases, the J end lost 0 bases, and 6 bases lay between the germline ends. CDR1 and CDR2 (germline): SGHTA, FQGNSA. DNA for the CDR3: TGTGCCAGCAGCTTAGCTTTCGGCTCTGGAAACACCATATATTTT. This codes for CASSLAFGSGNTIYF.

The chain has TRBV6-5 and TRBJ2-5, with D maybe TRBD2 (6 bases). The germline gives CDR1 MNHEY, CDR2 SVGAGI. Trimming shortened V by 7 bases and J by 2 bases, and 14 bases separated the two germline ends. The CDR3 extends over 14 amino acids. The CDR3 bases are TGTGCCAGCACCCCGCAGGGACTTCAAGAGACCCAGTACTTC. Translation gives CASTPQGLQETQYF.

V and J are TRBV28 and TRBJ2-2; TRBD1 aligns across 10 bases. The CDR3 runs to 16 residues. V was clipped by 5 bases and J by 2 bases; unmatched bases: 5. The V gene's germline CDR1 is MDHEN and CDR2 SYDVKM. The DNA of the CDR3 is TGTGCCAGCAGTCCCTGGACAGGGGGTAACACCGGGGAGCTGTTTTTT. Amino acid sequence: CASSPWTGGNTGELFF.

The V gene is TRBV18, the J gene TRBJ1-2; D is undetermined. Deletions cut 6 bases from V and 0 bases from J, with 11 bases between. The CDR3 is 14 amino acids. Germline values: CDR1 KGHSH, CDR2 LQKENI. CDR3 DNA: TGTGCCAGCTCGCAACAGAACGCTAACTATGGCTACACCTTC. Translation: CASSQQNANYGYTF.

The V call is TRBV6-5, the J call TRBJ1-1; D remains unclear. The germline V gene has CDR1 MNHEY and CDR2 SVGAGI. The CDR3 spans 14 residues. V lost 0 bases and J 5 bases, leaving 10 bases between the germline ends. In DNA, the CDR3 is TGTGCCAGCAGTTACTCGATCTCCGGTACTGAAGCTTTCTTT. Its translation is CASSYSISGTEAFF.

The sample holds one count of this clone. The chain is built from TRBV3-1 (or the pseudogene TRBV3-2) and TRBJ2-2; 10 nucleotides match TRBD2. The CDR3 loop spans 16 amino acids. Trimming at V came to 2 bases and at J to 7 bases, leaving 7 bases not matched to a gene. CDR1 LGHDT and CDR2 YNNKEL come from the germline V gene (reference sequence). For the CDR3, the DNA is TGTGCCAGCAGCCAACCTAGCGGGAGAATTAACGGGGAGCTGTTTTTT. It yields the protein CASSQPSGRINGELFF.

In this sample, this clone turned up a few times. The CDR3 loop reads CASSIGSSQPQHF. In DNA form, the CDR3 reads TGTGCCAGTAGTATTGGCTCCAGTCAGCCCCAGCATTTT. This chain uses TRBV19 with TRBJ1-5, with D unclear. Per germline, CDR1 LNHDA and CDR2 SQIVND (reference sequence). V lost 3 bases to trimming and J lost 6 bases, with 9 bases between them. This CDR3 is built from 13 residues. Drawing the rest from reference TRBV19 and TRBJ1-5, the complete variable domain is DGGITQSPKYLFRKEGQNVTLSCEQNLNHDAMYWYRQDPGQGLRLIYYSQIVNDFQKGDIAEGYSVSREKKESFPLTVTSAQKNPTAFYLCASSIGSSQPQHFGDGTRLSIL.

V is TRBV14 and J is TRBJ1-4; no firm D call. Germline CDR1 SGHDN, CDR2 FVKESK. V was cut by 1 base and J by 8 bases, with 14 bases left in between. This CDR3 spans 15 amino acids. CDR3 in amino acids: CASSQATGLGEKLFF. The CDR3 DNA reads TGTGCCAGCAGCCAAGCAACCGGGTTAGGCGAAAAACTGTTTTTT.